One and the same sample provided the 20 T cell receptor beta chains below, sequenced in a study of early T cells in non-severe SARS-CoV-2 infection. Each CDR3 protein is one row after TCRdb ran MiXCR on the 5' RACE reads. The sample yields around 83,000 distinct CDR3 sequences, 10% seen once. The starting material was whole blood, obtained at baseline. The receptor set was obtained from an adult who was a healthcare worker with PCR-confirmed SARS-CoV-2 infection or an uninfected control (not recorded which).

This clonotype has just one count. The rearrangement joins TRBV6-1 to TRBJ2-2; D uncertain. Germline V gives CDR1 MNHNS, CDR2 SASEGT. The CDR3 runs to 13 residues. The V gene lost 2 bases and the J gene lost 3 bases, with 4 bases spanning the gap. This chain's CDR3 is CASSETDTGELFF. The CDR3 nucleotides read TGTGCCAGCAGTGAAACAGACACCGGGGAGCTGTTTTTT.

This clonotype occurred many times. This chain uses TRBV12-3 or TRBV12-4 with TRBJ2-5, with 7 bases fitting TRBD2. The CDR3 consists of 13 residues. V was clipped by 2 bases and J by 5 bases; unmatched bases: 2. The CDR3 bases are TGTGCCAGCAGTTTAAGCGGGACGGAGACCCAGTACTTC. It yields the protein CASSLSGTETQYF.

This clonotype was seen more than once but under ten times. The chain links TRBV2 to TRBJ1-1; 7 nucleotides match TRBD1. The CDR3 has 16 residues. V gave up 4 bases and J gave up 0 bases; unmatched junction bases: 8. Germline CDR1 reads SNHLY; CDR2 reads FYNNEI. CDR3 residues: CASSVVRGGMNTEAFF. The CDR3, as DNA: TGTGCCAGCAGTGTAGTACGAGGGGGCATGAACACTGAAGCTTTCTTT. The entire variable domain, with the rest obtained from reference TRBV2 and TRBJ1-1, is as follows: EPEVTQTPSHQVTQMGQEVILRCVPISNHLYFYWYRQILGQKVEFLVSFYNNEISEKSEIFDDQFSVERPDGSNFTLKIRSTKLEDSAMYFCASSVVRGGMNTEAFFGQGTRLTVV.

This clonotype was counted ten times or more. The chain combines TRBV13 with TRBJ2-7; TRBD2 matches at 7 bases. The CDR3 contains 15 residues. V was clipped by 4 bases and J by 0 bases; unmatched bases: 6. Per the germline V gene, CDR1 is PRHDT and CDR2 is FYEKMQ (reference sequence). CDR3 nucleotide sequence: TGTGCCAGCAGCTCAGACCTAGCGGCCTCCTACGAGCAGTACTTC. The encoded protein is CASSSDLAASYEQYF.

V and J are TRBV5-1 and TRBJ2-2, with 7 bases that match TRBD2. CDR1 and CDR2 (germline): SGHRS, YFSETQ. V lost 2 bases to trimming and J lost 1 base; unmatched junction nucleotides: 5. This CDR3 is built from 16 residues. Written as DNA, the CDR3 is TGCGCCAGCAGCTTTTCAGCGGGACGGAACACCGGGGAGCTGTTTTTT. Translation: CASSFSAGRNTGELFF.

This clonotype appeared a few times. Here the CDR3 reads CASSKPTPFSTDTQYF. CDR3 coding DNA: TGTGCCAGTTCCAAACCAACTCCCTTCAGCACAGATACGCAGTATTTT. This chain uses TRBV19 with TRBJ2-3; D uncertain. V lost 8 bases to trimming and J lost 0 bases, with 18 bases between them. The CDR3 has 16 residues. CDR1 is LNHDA, CDR2 SQIVND, per germline (reference sequence).

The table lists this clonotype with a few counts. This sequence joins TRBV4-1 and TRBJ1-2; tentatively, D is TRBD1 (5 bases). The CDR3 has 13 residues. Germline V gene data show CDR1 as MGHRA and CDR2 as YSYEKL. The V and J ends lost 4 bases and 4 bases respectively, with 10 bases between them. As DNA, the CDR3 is TGCGCCAGCAGCCCTTCAGACAGCTATGGCTACACCTTC. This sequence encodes CASSPSDSYGYTF.

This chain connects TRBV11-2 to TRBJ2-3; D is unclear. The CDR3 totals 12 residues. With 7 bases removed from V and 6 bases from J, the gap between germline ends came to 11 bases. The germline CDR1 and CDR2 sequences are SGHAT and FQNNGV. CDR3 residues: CASTINMDTQYF. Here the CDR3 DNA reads TGTGCCAGCACCATAAACATGGATACGCAGTATTTT.

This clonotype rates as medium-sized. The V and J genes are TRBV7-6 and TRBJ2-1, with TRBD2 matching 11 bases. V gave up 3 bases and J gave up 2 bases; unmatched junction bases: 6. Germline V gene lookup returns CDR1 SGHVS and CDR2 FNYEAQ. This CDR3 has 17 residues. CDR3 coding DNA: TGTGCCAGCAGCTTGGAGATAGCGGGAGGGACCTACAATGAGCAGTTCTTC. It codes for CASSLEIAGGTYNEQFF.

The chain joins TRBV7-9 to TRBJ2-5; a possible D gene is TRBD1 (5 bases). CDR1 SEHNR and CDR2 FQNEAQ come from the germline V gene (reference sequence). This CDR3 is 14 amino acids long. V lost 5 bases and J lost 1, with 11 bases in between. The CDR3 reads CASSLTGRQETQYF. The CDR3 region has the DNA TGTGCCAGCAGCCTAACAGGACGCCAAGAGACCCAGTACTTC. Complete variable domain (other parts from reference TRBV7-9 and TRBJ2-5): DTGVSQNPRHKITKRGQNVTFRCDPISEHNRLYWYRQTLGQGPEFLTYFQNEAQLEKSRLLSDRFSAERPKGSFSTLEIQRTEQGDSAMYLCASSLTGRQETQYFGPGTRLLVL.

This chain's CDR3 is CASGVVGRSSYGYTF. The CDR3, as DNA: TGTGCCAGTGGAGTTGTGGGGAGAAGCTCATATGGCTACACCTTC. The chain couples TRBV28 to TRBJ1-2, with D hard to call. The germline V gene encodes CDR1 MDHEN and CDR2 SYDVKM. The V end lost 9 bases, the J end lost 5 bases, and 22 bases lay between the germline ends. This CDR3 has 15 residues.

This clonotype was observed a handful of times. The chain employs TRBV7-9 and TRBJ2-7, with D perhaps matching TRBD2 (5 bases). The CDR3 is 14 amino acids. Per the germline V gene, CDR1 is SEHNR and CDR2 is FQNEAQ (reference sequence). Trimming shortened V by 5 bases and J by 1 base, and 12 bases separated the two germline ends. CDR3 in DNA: TGTGCCAGCAGCCCAGCGGCAGGTTCCTACGAGCAGTACTTC. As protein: CASSPAAGSYEQYF.

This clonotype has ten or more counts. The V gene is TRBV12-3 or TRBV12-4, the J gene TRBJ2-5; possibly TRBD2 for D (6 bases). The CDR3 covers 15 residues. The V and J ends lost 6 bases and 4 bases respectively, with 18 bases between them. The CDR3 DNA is TGTGCCAGCAGGCAAGGCGAACTAGCTGGAGAGACCCAGTACTTC. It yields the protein CASRQGELAGETQYF.

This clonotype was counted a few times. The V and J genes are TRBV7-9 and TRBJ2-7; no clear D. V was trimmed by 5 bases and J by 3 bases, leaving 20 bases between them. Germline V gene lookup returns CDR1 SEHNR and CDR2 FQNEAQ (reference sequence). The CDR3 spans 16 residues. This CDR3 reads CASSPSPALHHYEQYF. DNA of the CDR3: TGTGCCAGCAGCCCCTCCCCCGCACTTCACCACTACGAGCAGTACTTC.

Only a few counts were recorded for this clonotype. CDR3 nucleotide sequence: TGTGCCAGCAGCTTGCCCCAGCTAGGGGAGCAGTACTTC. It is translated as CASSLPQLGEQYF. The V call is TRBV5-4, the J call TRBJ2-7, with unresolved D. The V gene lost 1 base and the J gene lost 7 bases, with 12 bases spanning the gap. The CDR3 length is 13 residues. CDR1 and CDR2 from the germline V gene are SGHNT and YYREEE (reference sequence).

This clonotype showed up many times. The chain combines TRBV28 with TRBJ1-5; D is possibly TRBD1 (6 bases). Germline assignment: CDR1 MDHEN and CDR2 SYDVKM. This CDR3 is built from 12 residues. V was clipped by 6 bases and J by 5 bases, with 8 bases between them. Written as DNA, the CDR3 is TGTGCCAGCAGGGAGGGGGATCAGCCCCAGCATTTT. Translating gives CASREGDQPQHF.

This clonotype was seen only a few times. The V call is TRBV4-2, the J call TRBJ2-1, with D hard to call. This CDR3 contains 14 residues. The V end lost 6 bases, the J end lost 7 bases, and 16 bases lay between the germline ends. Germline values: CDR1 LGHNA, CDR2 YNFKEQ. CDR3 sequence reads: CASSQTSGSNEQFF. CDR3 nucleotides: TGTGCCAGCAGTCAGACCTCCGGCTCGAATGAGCAGTTCTTC.

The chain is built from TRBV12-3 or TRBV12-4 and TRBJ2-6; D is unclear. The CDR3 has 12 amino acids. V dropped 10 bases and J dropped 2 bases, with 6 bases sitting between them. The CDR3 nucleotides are TGTGCCACCAAGGCTGGGGCCAACGTCCTGACTTTC. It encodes CATKAGANVLTF.

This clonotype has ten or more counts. The CDR3: CASSLGQGEGYTF. DNA for the CDR3: TGTGCCAGCAGCTTAGGGCAGGGCGAAGGCTACACCTTC. The V and J genes are TRBV7-6 and TRBJ1-2, with a tentative D call TRBD1 (5 bases). V dropped 1 base and J dropped 8 bases, with 11 bases sitting between them. The CDR3 is 13 residues long. Per germline, CDR1 SGHVS and CDR2 FNYEAQ.

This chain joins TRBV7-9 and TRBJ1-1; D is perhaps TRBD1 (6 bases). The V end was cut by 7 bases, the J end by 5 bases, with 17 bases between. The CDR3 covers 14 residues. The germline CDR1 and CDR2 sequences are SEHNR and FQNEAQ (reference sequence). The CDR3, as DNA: TGTGCCAGCAACCCCCCCTGGGGGCTGACTGAAGCTTTCTTT. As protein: CASNPPWGLTEAFF.